This TCR beta chain was profiled in a study of somatic mutations in cytotoxic T cells in rheumatoid arthritis. Clones were sequenced by immunoSEQ multiplex PCR, and TCRdb holds only the in-frame ones, with some missing. The table includes roughly 14,000 clones, roughly 80% detected once. Germline CDR1 LNHDA, CDR2 SQIVND (reference sequence). The CDR3 runs 15 residues. Trimming took off 5 bases at V and 4 bases at J, with 17 bases between the two ends. Comment on this clone: Antigen specificity is unknown.

Study-level findings and limits: Among patients with rheumatoid arthritis, but not healthy controls, CD8+ clonality increased with age.

The sequenced sample was CD8+ T cells sorted from blood. The receptor was derived from an adult with rheumatoid arthritis. The chain joins TRBV19 to TRBJ1-2, with D perhaps TRBD1 (5 bases). The CDR3 is CASSFSHGGFYGYTF. CDR3 nucleotide sequence: TGTGCCAGTAGTTTCTCCCACGGGGGGTTCTATGGCTACACCTTC.